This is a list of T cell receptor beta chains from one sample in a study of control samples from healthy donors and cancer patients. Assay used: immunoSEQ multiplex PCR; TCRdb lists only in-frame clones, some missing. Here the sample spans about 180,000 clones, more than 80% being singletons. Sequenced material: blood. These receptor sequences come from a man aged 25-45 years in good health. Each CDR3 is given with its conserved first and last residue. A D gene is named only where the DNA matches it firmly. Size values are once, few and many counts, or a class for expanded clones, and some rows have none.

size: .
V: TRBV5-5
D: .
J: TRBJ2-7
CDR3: CASSASSGESSAYEQYF
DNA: TGTGCCAGCAGCGCGTCTTCCGGGGAGTCTTCGGCCTACGAGCAGTACTTC

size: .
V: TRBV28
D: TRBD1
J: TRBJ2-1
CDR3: CASSPVAGTGDNEQFF
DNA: TGTGCCAGCAGTCCCGTGGCCGGGACAGGGGACAATGAGCAGTTCTTC

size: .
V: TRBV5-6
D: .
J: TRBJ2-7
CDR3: CASGPGTSYEQYF
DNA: TGTGCCAGCGGGCCAGGGACCTCCTACGAGCAGTACTTC

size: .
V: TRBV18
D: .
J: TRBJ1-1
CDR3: CASSATQPKANTEAFF
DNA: TGTGCCAGCTCTGCGACACAACCCAAGGCGAACACTGAAGCTTTCTTT

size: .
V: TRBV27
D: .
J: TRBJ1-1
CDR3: CASSPRVGTEAFF
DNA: TGTGCCAGCAGTCCCAGGGTTGGTACTGAAGCTTTCTTT

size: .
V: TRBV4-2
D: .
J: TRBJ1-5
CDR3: CASSQDPGGPYSNQPQHF
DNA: TGTGCCAGCAGCCAAGATCCCGGAGGACCTTATAGCAATCAGCCCCAGCATTTT

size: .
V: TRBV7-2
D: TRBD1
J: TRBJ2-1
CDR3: CASSLYSTGPYNEQFF
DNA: TGTGCCAGCAGCTTGTATTCGACAGGGCCTTATAATGAGCAGTTCTTC

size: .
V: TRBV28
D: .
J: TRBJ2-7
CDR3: CASSPGTLSAEQYF
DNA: TGTGCCAGCAGCCCCGGGACTCTATCGGCCGAGCAGTACTTC

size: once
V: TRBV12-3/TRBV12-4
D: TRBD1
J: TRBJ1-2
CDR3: CASSLRDSYGYTF
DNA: TGTGCCAGCAGTCTCCGGGACAGCTATGGCTACACCTTC

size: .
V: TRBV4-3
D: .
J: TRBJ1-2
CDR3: CASSQEEGNYGYTF
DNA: TGCGCCAGCAGCCAAGAGGAGGGGAACTATGGCTACACCTTC

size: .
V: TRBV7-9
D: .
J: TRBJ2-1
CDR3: CASSLNPSGNEQFF
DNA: TGTGCCAGCAGCTTAAACCCTTCAGGGAATGAGCAGTTCTTC

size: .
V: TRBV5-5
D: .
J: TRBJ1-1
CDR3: CASSLEPGVSTEAFF
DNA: TGTGCCAGCAGCTTGGAACCGGGGGTGAGCACTGAAGCTTTCTTT

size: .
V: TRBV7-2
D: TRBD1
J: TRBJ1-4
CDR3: CASSLVGTGVEKLFF
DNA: TGTGCCAGCAGCTTAGTAGGGACAGGGGTTGAAAAACTGTTTTTT

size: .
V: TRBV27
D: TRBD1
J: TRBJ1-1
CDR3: CASRNTGGAYTEAFF
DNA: TGTGCCAGCAGGAATACAGGGGGCGCATACACTGAAGCTTTCTTT

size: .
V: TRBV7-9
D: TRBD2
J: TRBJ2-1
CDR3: CASSPGTSGTSYNEQFF
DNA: TGTGCCAGCAGCCCCGGGACTAGCGGTACATCCTACAATGAGCAGTTCTTC

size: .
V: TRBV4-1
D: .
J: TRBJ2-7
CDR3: CASSPSPLYEQYF
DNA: TGCGCCAGCAGCCCCTCCCCCCTGTACGAGCAGTACTTC

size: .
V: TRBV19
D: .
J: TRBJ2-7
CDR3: CASSIRATYEQYF
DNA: TGTGCCAGTAGTATTCGGGCCACCTACGAGCAGTACTTC

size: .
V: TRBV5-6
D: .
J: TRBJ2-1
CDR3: CASSLARTVMYEQFF
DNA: TGTGCCAGCAGCTTGGCCAGGACAGTAATGTATGAGCAGTTCTTC

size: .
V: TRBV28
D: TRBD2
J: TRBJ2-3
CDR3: CASSGRRLAGTDTQYF
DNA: TGTGCCAGCAGTGGCCGGCGACTAGCGGGCACAGATACGCAGTATTTT

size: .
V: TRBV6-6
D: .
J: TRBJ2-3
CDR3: CASSFSGLQATQYF
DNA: TGTGCCAGCAGTTTTTCCGGGCTTCAGGCTACGCAGTATTTT

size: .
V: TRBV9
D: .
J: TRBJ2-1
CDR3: CASSERNEQFF
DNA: TGTGCCAGCAGCGAGAGGAATGAGCAGTTCTTC

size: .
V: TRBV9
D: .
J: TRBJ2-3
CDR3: CASSAQPADTQYF
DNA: TGTGCCAGCAGCGCCCAACCAGCAGATACGCAGTATTTT

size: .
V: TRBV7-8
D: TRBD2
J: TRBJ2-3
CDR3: CASSRKAGGPPDTQYF
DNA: TGTGCCAGCAGCCGTAAAGCGGGGGGGCCCCCCGATACGCAGTATTTT

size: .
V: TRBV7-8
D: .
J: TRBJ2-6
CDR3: CASSLARDIFSGANVLTF
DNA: TGTGCCAGCAGCTTAGCCCGGGACATCTTCTCTGGGGCCAACGTCCTGACTTTC

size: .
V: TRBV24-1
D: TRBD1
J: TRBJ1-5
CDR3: CATSDSDRGQPQHF
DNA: TGTGCCACCAGTGATTCTGACAGGGGTCAGCCCCAGCATTTT

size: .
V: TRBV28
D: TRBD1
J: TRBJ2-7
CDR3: CASSRPGTGGREQYF
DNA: TGTGCCAGCAGCCGCCCGGGGACAGGGGGCCGCGAGCAGTACTTC

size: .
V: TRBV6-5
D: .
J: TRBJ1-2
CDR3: CASSLGGALGYTF
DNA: TGTGCCAGCAGCCTTGGGGGGGCTCTGGGCTACACCTTC

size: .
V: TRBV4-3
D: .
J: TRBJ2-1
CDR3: CASSQDKLMGDEQFF
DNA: TGCGCCAGCAGCCAAGATAAACTTATGGGCGATGAGCAGTTCTTC

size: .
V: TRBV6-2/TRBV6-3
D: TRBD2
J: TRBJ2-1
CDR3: CASSSLTGGTYNEQFF
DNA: TGTGCCAGCAGCTCACTCACGGGGGGGACCTACAATGAGCAGTTCTTC

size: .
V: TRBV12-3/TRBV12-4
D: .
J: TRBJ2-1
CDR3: CASSPGGLGEQFF
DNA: TGTGCCAGCAGCCCCGGGGGTCTGGGTGAGCAGTTCTTC

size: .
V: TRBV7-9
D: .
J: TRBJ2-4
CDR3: CASSSEPDRLRIQYF
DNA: TGTGCCAGCAGCTCCGAACCCGACAGGCTCCGCATTCAGTACTTC

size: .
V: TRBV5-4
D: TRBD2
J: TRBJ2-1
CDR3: CASSRTSGGNNEQFF
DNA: TGTGCCAGCAGCAGGACTAGCGGGGGTAACAATGAGCAGTTCTTC

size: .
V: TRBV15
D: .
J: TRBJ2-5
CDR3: CATSRGLRGGEEETQYF
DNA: TGTGCCACCAGCAGAGGTCTGAGGGGGGGAGAGGAAGAGACCCAGTACTTC

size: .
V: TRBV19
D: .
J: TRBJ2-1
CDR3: CASTSGGRAVEQFF
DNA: .

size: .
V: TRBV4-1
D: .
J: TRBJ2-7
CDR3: CASSQDKGTYEQYF
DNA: TGCGCCAGCAGCCAAGATAAGGGGACCTACGAGCAGTACTTC

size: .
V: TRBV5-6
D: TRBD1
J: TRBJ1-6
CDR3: CASSTRDRGFSPLHF
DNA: TGTGCCAGCAGCACCCGGGACAGGGGTTTTTCACCCCTCCACTTT

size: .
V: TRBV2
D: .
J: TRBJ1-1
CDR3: CASRNRQVEAFF
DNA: TGTGCCAGCAGAAACAGACAGGTTGAAGCTTTCTTT

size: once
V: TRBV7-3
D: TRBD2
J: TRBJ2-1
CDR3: CANSPGLAGHNEQFF
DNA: TGTGCCAACAGCCCGGGACTAGCGGGCCACAATGAGCAGTTCTTC

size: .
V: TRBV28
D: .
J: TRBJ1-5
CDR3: CASSSIGGNQPQHF
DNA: TGTGCCAGCAGTTCCATTGGAGGCAATCAGCCCCAGCATTTT

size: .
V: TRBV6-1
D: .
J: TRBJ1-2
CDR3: CASSEPGSGVSF
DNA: TGTGCCAGCAGTGAACCTGGTTCGGGGGTTTCCTTC

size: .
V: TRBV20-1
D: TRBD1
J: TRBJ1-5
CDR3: CSASKGAYQPQHF
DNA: TGCAGTGCTAGTAAGGGGGCGTATCAGCCCCAGCATTTT

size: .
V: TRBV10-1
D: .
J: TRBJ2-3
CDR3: CASSEGGKDTQYF
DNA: TGCGCCAGCAGTGAAGGAGGGAAAGATACGCAGTATTTT

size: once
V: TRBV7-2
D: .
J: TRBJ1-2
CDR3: CASSFEYNYGYTF
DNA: TGTGCCAGCAGCTTCGAGTATAACTATGGCTACACCTTC

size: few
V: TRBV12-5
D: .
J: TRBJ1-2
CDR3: CASGSGVRYGYTF
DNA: TGTGCTAGTGGTTCAGGGGTTCGGTATGGCTACACCTTC

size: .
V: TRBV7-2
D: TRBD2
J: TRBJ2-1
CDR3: CASTKPGVAGYNEQFF
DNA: TGTGCCAGCACAAAACCGGGGGTAGCGGGATACAATGAGCAGTTCTTC

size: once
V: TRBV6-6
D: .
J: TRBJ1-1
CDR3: CASSYSWQGSNTEAFF
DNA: TGTGCCAGCAGTTACTCGTGGCAGGGGTCCAACACTGAAGCTTTCTTT

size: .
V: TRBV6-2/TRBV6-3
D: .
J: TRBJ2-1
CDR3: CASSYRGEQFF
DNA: TGTGCCAGCAGTTATAGGGGCGAGCAGTTCTTC

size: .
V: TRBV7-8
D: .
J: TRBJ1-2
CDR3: CASTLTGPGAPDHGYTF
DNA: TGTGCCAGCACCCTCACGGGGCCGGGAGCACCGGACCATGGCTACACCTTC

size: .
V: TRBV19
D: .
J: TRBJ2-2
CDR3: CASSPKGAGELFF
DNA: TGTGCCAGTAGCCCGAAGGGGGCCGGGGAGCTGTTTTTT

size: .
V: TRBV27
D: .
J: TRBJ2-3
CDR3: CASSLSELIDTQYF
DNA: TGTGCCAGCAGTTTATCGGAGTTAATAGATACGCAGTATTTT

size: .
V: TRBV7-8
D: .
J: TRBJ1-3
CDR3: CASSLDPGGGRVGNTIYF
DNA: TGTGCCAGCAGCTTAGACCCTGGGGGAGGGAGGGTCGGAAACACCATATATTTT

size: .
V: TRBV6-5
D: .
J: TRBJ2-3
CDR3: CASSRDSVDTQYF
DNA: TGTGCCAGCAGTAGGGACTCCGTGGATACGCAGTATTTT

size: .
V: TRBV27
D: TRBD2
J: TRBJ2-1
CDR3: CASSLSGGSYNEQFF
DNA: TGTGCCAGCAGTTTATCGGGCGGGAGCTACAATGAGCAGTTCTTC

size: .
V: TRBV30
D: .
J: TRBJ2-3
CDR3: CAWKTASTDTQYF
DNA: TGTGCCTGGAAAACTGCTAGCACAGATACGCAGTATTTT

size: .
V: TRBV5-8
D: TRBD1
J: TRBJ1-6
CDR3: CASSLGDRGSDNSPLHF
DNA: TGTGCCAGCAGCTTGGGAGACAGGGGATCGGATAATTCACCCCTCCACTTT

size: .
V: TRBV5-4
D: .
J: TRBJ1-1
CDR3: CASSVAGGVDTEAFF
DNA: TGTGCCAGCAGCGTTGCGGGAGGGGTGGACACTGAAGCTTTCTTT